The present T cell receptor beta chain was sequenced within a study (dated by TCRdb to the mid-2010s). Looking at the study overall: The study tested whether tumor-infiltrating Tregs in breast cancer are recruited from blood Tregs or converted in situ from other CD4+ T cell subsets. Results and caveats for the whole study, not just this receptor: Rather than covering whole repertoires, validation in the larger cohort was restricted to a single TCR beta V-J rearrangement. Tumor-infiltrating Treg TCR alpha and beta sequences overlapped most with tumor naive CD4+ T cells, then with blood naive CD4+ T cells. The TCR gene usage of tumor memory CD4+ T cells clustered together with blood and lymph node memory CD4+ cells and with lymph node naive CD4+ cells.

Full-length TCR variable regions were amplified by 5' RACE PCR with constant-region reverse primers, followed by semi-nested PCR with Nested Universal Primer A. The ReliaPrep RNA Cell Miniprep System was used to extract total RNA, which was then reverse transcribed into 5'RACE-ready cDNA with the SMARTer RACE 5'/3' Kit. Multiplex adaptors were used to barcode the full-length TCR alpha and beta libraries, which were then sequenced on an Illumina MiSeq. Per the source publication's procedure: For each of nine subset-tissue groups, sequencing data from the five patients were pooled, and the groups were compared by unsupervised clustering of TCR gene usage. The Morisita-Horn index was used to calculate repertoire similarity, with shared sequences weighted by how much each contributed to each repertoire. Clones were called with MiXCR by TCRdb after fastp trimmed the public reads at Q25, and only in-frame beta chains were retained. Identical CDR3 proteins give one entry, which carries the most common genes and DNA. In this record, the V and J calls reflect TCRdb's handling and not the investigators' own analysis. A total of roughly 9,100 distinct CDR3 sequences appear in this sample, 45% to 70% of them only once. 5.5% to 7% of the sample goes to the ten largest clones.

About this clonotype: What this receptor recognizes is not known. The input lacks base qualities; no much larger clone sits a single base away.

Cells that were CD4+CD25+CD127-/low were the ones isolated as Tregs. Tregs, naive and memory CD4+ T cells from tumor, blood and ipsilateral draining lymph nodes of roughly 5 breast cancer patients underwent full-length TCR alpha and beta sequencing. Tumor tissue and lymph nodes from ipsilateral axillary dissection were perfused with PBS, minced and digested with collagenase I and hyaluronidase. Mononuclear cells from lymph nodes or around 48 ml of peripheral blood were isolated by Ficoll density gradient centrifugation. Sorted cell populations were confirmed by FACS to exceed 90% purity. From the cysteine up to the phenylalanine, the CDR3 has a length of 16 residues. Only CDR3 DNA remains: 48 bases, in frame from the first base. CDR1 is given as ENHRY and CDR2 as SYGVKD, both from the germline V gene. Trimmed from V: 4 bases; trimmed from J: 6 bases; junction bases lacking a gene match: 11.

The V and J genes are TRBV10-3 and TRBJ1-2; 10 middle bases align to TRBD1. The TCR sequence derives from a female donor with breast cancer. Sequenced sample: Tregs sorted from a lymph node. The CDR3 reads CAISGYTGTGADGYTF. In nucleotide form, the sequence is TGTGCCATCAGTGGATATACCGGGACAGGGGCGGATGGCTACACCTTC.